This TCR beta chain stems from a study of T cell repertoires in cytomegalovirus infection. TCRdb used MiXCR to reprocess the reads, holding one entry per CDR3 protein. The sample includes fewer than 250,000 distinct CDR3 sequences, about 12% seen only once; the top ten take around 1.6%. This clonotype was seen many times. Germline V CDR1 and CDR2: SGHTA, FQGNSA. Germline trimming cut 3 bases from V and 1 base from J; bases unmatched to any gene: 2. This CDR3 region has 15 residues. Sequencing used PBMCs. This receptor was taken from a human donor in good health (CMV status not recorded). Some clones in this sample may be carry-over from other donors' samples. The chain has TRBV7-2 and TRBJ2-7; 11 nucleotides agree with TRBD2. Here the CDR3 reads CASSFSSGGSYEQYF. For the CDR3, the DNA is TGTGCCAGCAGCTTTTCTAGCGGGGGGTCCTACGAGCAGTACTTC.